Following are 22 T cell receptor beta chains from one sample sequenced in a study of blood T cell repertoires in COVID-19 (dated by TCRdb to about 2020). The method behind the library was the immunoSEQ multiplex PCR assay. TCRdb's version of the immuneACCESS table is confined to in-frame rearrangements and falls short of the full clone set. An unresolved V gene accounts for under half of the shortfall where checked; the remainder is of unknown origin. Counted in this sample were 250,000 to 400,000 clones; around 88% of them appeared once. 1.6% of the sample is held by the ten biggest clonotypes. The sequencing sample was made of peripheral blood. The receptors were sampled from a woman aged 30 to 39 with COVID-19, enrolled during active disease.

V usage is TRBV5-1 and J usage is TRBJ2-3, with TRBD2 as a possible D gene (5 bases). V dropped 0 bases and J dropped 2 bases, with 13 bases sitting between them. Looked up from germline, CDR1 is SGHRS and CDR2 is YFSETQ. The CDR3 loop spans 16 amino acids. CDR3 DNA sequence: TGCGCCAGCAGCTTGGGGGCTAGCTTGGTCACAGATACGCAGTATTTT. This codes for CASSLGASLVTDTQYF.

V usage is TRBV6-5 and J usage is TRBJ1-3, with no clear D. Between the trimmed V and J ends, which lost 7 bases and 0 bases, there was a span of 7 bases. CDR1 is MNHEY and CDR2 is SVGAGI in the germline V gene. There are 13 residues in the CDR3. CDR3 bases: TGTGCCAGCACCCGGGGCTCTGGAAACACCATATATTTT. This sequence encodes CASTRGSGNTIYF.

This clone was counted once. The chain carries TRBV28 and TRBJ2-5, with D tentatively TRBD2 (6 bases). Deletions cut 7 bases from V and 5 bases from J, with 17 bases between. The CDR3 loop spans 14 amino acids. Germline CDR1 MDHEN, CDR2 SYDVKM. CDR3 sequence reads: CASMAEGWGETQYF. DNA of the CDR3: TGTGCCAGCATGGCGGAGGGGTGGGGGGAGACCCAGTACTTC.

This clone was detected only once. CDR3 residues: CASSLGGGSQPQHF. CDR3 sequence (DNA): TGTGCCAGCAGCTTGGGCGGAGGCTCCCAGCCCCAGCATTTT. The rearrangement joins TRBV5-5 to TRBJ1-5; D not certain. Germline CDR1 is SGHKS and CDR2 is YYEKEE (reference sequence). The CDR3 extends over 14 amino acids. V was clipped by 0 bases and J by 7 bases, with 11 bases between them.

The rearrangement links TRBV11-3 to TRBJ2-7; no firm D call. The V end lost 1 base, the J end lost 6 bases, and 13 bases lay between the germline ends. This CDR3 contains 14 residues. Germline V gene data show CDR1 as SGHNT and CDR2 as YENEEA. CDR3 nucleotide sequence: TGTGCCAGCAGCTTAGGAGGTAGTAAAGGCGAGCAGTACTTC. It encodes CASSLGGSKGEQYF.

The V call is TRBV6-5, the J call TRBJ2-5, with TRBD2 matching over 9 bases. J gave up 5 bases and V 7 bases, and 11 bases lay outside the gene matches. Looked up from germline, CDR1 is MNHEY and CDR2 is SVGAGI. The CDR3 spans 15 residues. Here the CDR3 reads CASKGLALRGETQYF. CDR3 in DNA: TGTGCCAGCAAGGGACTAGCCCTAAGGGGGGAGACCCAGTACTTC.

The rearrangement uses TRBV7-2 and TRBJ1-6; perhaps TRBD1 as D (6 bases). CDR3 size: 14 residues. The V end lost 5 bases, the J end lost 13 bases, and 18 bases lay between the germline ends. Per germline, CDR1 SGHTA and CDR2 FQGNSA. The CDR3, as DNA: TGTGCCAGCAGCCCCATAGGGACATTTCATCCCCTCCACTTT. It is translated as CASSPIGTFHPLHF.

V is TRBV4-2 and J is TRBJ2-1; possible D gene TRBD2, 6 bases. CDR1 is LGHNA, CDR2 YNFKEQ, per germline. Trimming left V 6 bases short and J 4 bases short, with 16 bases between. The CDR3 runs to 15 residues. The CDR3 nucleotides are TGTGCCAGCAGGAGTTACCCCGGGACTTACAATGAGCAGTTCTTC. Translating it yields CASRSYPGTYNEQFF.

This sequence joins TRBV11-2 and TRBJ1-1; D unclear. The CDR3 has 12 residues. The germline V gene encodes CDR1 SGHAT and CDR2 FQNNGV. Trimming stripped 3 bases from V and 7 bases from J, with 9 bases between. CDR3 in DNA: TGTGCCAGCAGCTTTCCAGGAGGTGAAGCTTTCTTT. Translated: CASSFPGGEAFF.

With regard to this clone: One end of the junction fails to match germline, which may point to a read error. The rearrangement uses TRBV6-5 and TRBJ2-3; 8 bases fit TRBD1. Germline V lookup: CDR1 MNHEY, CDR2 SVGAGI. The CDR3 totals 12 residues. The CDR3 sequence is CASRLNTGGNDF. As DNA, the CDR3 is TGTGCCAGCCGGCTGAATACAGGGGGTAATGACTTT.

This chain uses TRBV9 with TRBJ2-7, with 11 positions matching TRBD1. Trimming at V came to 0 bases and at J to 4 bases, leaving 12 bases not matched to a gene. Germline V gene data show CDR1 as SGDLS and CDR2 as YYNGEE. The CDR3 loop spans 18 amino acids. The CDR3 DNA sequence: TGTGCCAGCAGCGTAGGTTTGGGCAGAGGGACAGGGGGATACGAGCAGTACTTC. This gives the protein CASSVGLGRGTGGYEQYF. The whole variable domain, filled in from reference TRBV9 and TRBJ2-7, reads DSGVTQTPKHLITATGQRVTLRCSPRSGDLSVYWYQQSLDQGLQFLIQYYNGEERAKGNILERFSAQQFPDLHSELNLSSLELGDSALYFCASSVGLGRGTGGYEQYFGPGTRLTVT.

The chain joins TRBV5-1 to TRBJ1-1; a possible D gene is TRBD1 (5 bases). This CDR3 is built from 18 residues. V was clipped by 1 base and J by 4 bases, with 23 bases between them. From germline, CDR1 is SGHRS and CDR2 YFSETQ. The CDR3 spells CASSLNTLGRSTGTEAFF. In DNA, the CDR3 is TGCGCCAGCAGCTTGAACACTCTTGGGAGGTCTACAGGCACTGAAGCTTTCTTT.

This chain joins TRBV5-1 and TRBJ2-6, with TRBD1 identical over 7 bases. After removal of 4 bases from V and 2 bases from J, the junction contained 6 bases not matched to a gene. The CDR3 consists of 16 residues. The germline gives CDR1 SGHRS, CDR2 YFSETQ. This CDR3 reads CASSKGATTGANVLTF. Written as DNA, the CDR3 is TGCGCCAGCAGCAAGGGGGCGACTACTGGGGCCAACGTCCTGACTTTC. Together with reference TRBV5-1 and TRBJ2-6, the CDR3 gives the full variable domain: KAGVTQTPRYLIKTRGQQVTLSCSPISGHRSVSWYQQTPGQGLQFLFEYFSETQRNKGNFPGRFSGRQFSNSRSEMNVSTLELGDSALYLCASSKGATTGANVLTFGAGSRLTVL.

V usage is TRBV5-6 and J usage is TRBJ1-2; TRBD1 matches 8 bases. This CDR3 contains 15 residues. V shed 3 bases and J 2 bases; nucleotides not matched to a gene: 6. Per the germline V gene, CDR1 is SGHDT and CDR2 is YYEEEE. CDR3 bases: TGTGCCAGCAGCTCCGGGACAGGACTAAACTATGGCTACACCTTC. The encoded protein is CASSSGTGLNYGYTF.

This CDR3 reads CASSLARGLWNEQFF. The CDR3 nucleotides are TGCGCCAGCAGCTTGGCCAGGGGTCTATGGAATGAGCAGTTCTTC. This sequence joins TRBV5-1 and TRBJ2-1, with D maybe TRBD1 (6 bases). V lost 0 bases and J lost 7, with 14 bases in between. Germline V CDR1 and CDR2: SGHRS, YFSETQ. CDR3 length: 15 residues. Variable domain in full (rest from reference TRBV5-1 and TRBJ2-1): KAGVTQTPRYLIKTRGQQVTLSCSPISGHRSVSWYQQTPGQGLQFLFEYFSETQRNKGNFPGRFSGRQFSNSRSEMNVSTLELGDSALYLCASSLARGLWNEQFFGPGTRLTVL.

This clone was seen a few times. This chain connects TRBV19 to TRBJ1-2; 10 positions agree with TRBD1. Germline values: CDR1 LNHDA, CDR2 SQIVND (reference sequence). The CDR3 runs to 15 residues. With 4 bases clipped from V and 12 bases from J, the junction kept 14 bases outside the gene matches. The chain's CDR3 is CASSTRGTGAVIDTF. As DNA, the CDR3 is TGTGCCAGTAGTACCCGGGGGACAGGGGCCGTAATAGACACCTTC.

The chain uses TRBV28 and TRBJ2-2, with a weak D call TRBD1 (6 bases). The CDR3 length is 14 residues. With 7 bases removed from V and 4 bases from J, the gap between germline ends came to 13 bases. The germline V gene has CDR1 MDHEN and CDR2 SYDVKM. The CDR3: CASKLGHSTGELFF. As DNA, the CDR3 is TGTGCCAGCAAACTGGGACATTCCACCGGGGAGCTGTTTTTT.

The table lists this clone with a count of one. The rearrangement joins TRBV2 to TRBJ1-3; D not certain. CDR1 and CDR2 from the germline V gene are SNHLY and FYNNEI. This CDR3 comprises 15 residues. Deletions cut 4 bases from V and 0 bases from J, with 10 bases between. CDR3 residues: CASSVVRLSGNTIYF. The CDR3 DNA follows: TGTGCCAGCAGTGTTGTTAGACTCTCTGGAAACACCATATATTTT.

This chain links TRBV4-1 with TRBJ1-5; 12 positions match TRBD1. J gave up 2 bases and V 1 base, and 0 bases lay outside the gene matches. The CDR3 sequence is 16 residues long. Per the germline V gene, CDR1 is MGHRA and CDR2 is YSYEKL. The CDR3 reads CASSQGDRGRNQPQHF. CDR3 sequence (DNA): TGCGCCAGCAGCCAAGGGGACAGGGGGCGCAATCAGCCCCAGCATTTT.

The chain combines TRBV5-1 with TRBJ1-2; D is possibly TRBD1 (6 bases). The CDR3 runs to 13 residues. V was cut by 4 bases and J by 4 bases, with 11 bases left in between. Germline CDR1 and CDR2: SGHRS and YFSETQ. CDR3 sequence reads: CASSQQGGYGYTF. DNA for the CDR3: TGCGCCAGCAGCCAACAGGGTGGCTATGGCTACACCTTC.

The chain carries TRBV30 and TRBJ2-1, with TRBD2 identical over 10 bases. The CDR3 sequence is 15 residues long. The V segment lost 0 bases and the J segment 9 bases; nucleotides outside the gene matches: 8. The germline V gene encodes CDR1 GTSNPN and CDR2 SVGIG (reference sequence). The CDR3 protein is CAWSVSLAGVGEQFF. The CDR3 DNA is TGTGCCTGGAGTGTGTCTCTAGCGGGGGTCGGTGAGCAGTTCTTC.

V gene TRBV6-6 combines with J gene TRBJ1-4; perhaps TRBD1 as D (5 bases). The germline CDR1 and CDR2 sequences are MNHNY and SVGAGI (reference sequence). V was pared by 7 bases and J by 8 bases, with 17 bases between. The CDR3 is 14 amino acids. CDR3 amino acids: CASTHGPGYEKLFF. In DNA form, the CDR3 reads TGTGCCAGCACCCATGGACCAGGGTACGAAAAACTGTTTTTT.